These 27 T cell receptor beta chains came from one sample sequenced in a study of T cells in Graves' hyperthyroidism and ophthalmopathy. Researchers took RNA transcripts and amplified the TCR beta CDR3 regions from them. TCR CDR3 regions were first amplified by RT-PCR with HTBI primers. A single record per CDR3 protein comes from TCRdb applying MiXCR to the multiplex PCR reads. The sample contains over 500,000 distinct CDR3 sequences, 17% of which appear only once. Sequenced sample: blood. These receptors came from a woman under 30 with Graves' ophthalmopathy.

There are many counts of this clonotype. The V call is TRBV24-1, the J call TRBJ1-2; D uncertain. The CDR3 contains 12 residues. Per the germline V gene, CDR1 is KGHDR and CDR2 is SFDVKD. Trimming took 2 bases from V and 4 from J, leaving 4 bases between them. CDR3 DNA sequence: TGTGCCACCAGTGATTCCAGCTATGGCTACACCTTC. Translating gives CATSDSSYGYTF.

This clonotype has at least ten counts. CDR3 residues: CASSSNRELTDTQYF. The DNA for the CDR3 is TGCGCCAGCAGCTCCAACAGGGAGTTAACAGATACGCAGTATTTT. The V gene is TRBV5-1, the J gene TRBJ2-3; tentatively, D is TRBD1 (6 bases). Germline V gene lookup returns CDR1 SGHRS and CDR2 YFSETQ. The CDR3 length is 15 residues. Trimming stripped 3 bases from V and 3 bases from J, with 14 bases between.

This clonotype was picked up a small number of times. The chain recombines TRBV4-1 with TRBJ1-3; TRBD1 might be the D (6 bases). The CDR3 is 14 amino acids. Per germline, CDR1 MGHRA and CDR2 YSYEKL. V was clipped by 2 bases and J by 5 bases, with 10 bases between them. The CDR3 nucleotides read TGCGCCAGCAGCCAACCCGGACAGAGAAACACCATATATTTT. Residues: CASSQPGQRNTIYF.

This chain joins TRBV28 and TRBJ2-1; 9 bases are shared with TRBD1. Germline values: CDR1 MDHEN, CDR2 SYDVKM. The CDR3 spans 15 residues. V gave up 4 bases and J gave up 10 bases; unmatched junction bases: 11. In DNA form, the CDR3 reads TGTGCCAGCAGTTACACGGACAGGGGATCAGTGGAGCAGTTCTTC. It encodes CASSYTDRGSVEQFF.

At least ten counts were recorded for this clonotype. The J gene is TRBJ2-7, the V gene TRBV7-2, with 9 positions matching TRBD1. Germline CDR1 SGHTA, CDR2 FQGNSA. J was trimmed by 6 bases and V by 4 bases; bases with no gene match: 7. This CDR3 has 14 residues. CDR3 loop: CASSSGQGGSEQYF. CDR3 in DNA: TGTGCCAGCAGCTCGGGACAGGGAGGCTCCGAGCAGTACTTC. Based on the CDR3 plus reference TRBV7-2 and TRBJ2-7, the full variable domain is GAGVSQSPSNKVTEKGKDVELRCDPISGHTALYWYRQSLGQGLEFLIYFQGNSAPDKSGLPSDRFSAERTGGSVSTLTIQRTQQEDSAVYLCASSSGQGGSEQYFGPGTRLTVT.

This clonotype was seen repeatedly, ten times or more. The gene calls are TRBV7-9 and TRBJ1-1; TRBD1 agrees at 7 bases. The trim removed 3 bases at V and 7 bases at J, leaving 5 bases unmatched. This CDR3 has 13 residues. Per germline, CDR1 SEHNR and CDR2 FQNEAQ (reference sequence). The chain's CDR3 is CASSLPGQVEAFF. The CDR3 nucleotides read TGTGCCAGCAGCTTGCCCGGACAGGTTGAAGCTTTCTTT.

The chain couples TRBV4-1 to TRBJ1-6, with 8 bases aligning to TRBD1. Germline V lookup: CDR1 MGHRA, CDR2 YSYEKL. Trimming cost V 4 bases and J 9 bases; bases outside gene matches: 5. This CDR3 is built from 14 residues. DNA for the CDR3: TGCGCCAGCAGCCCAGGACAGGGAAGTTCACCCCTCCACTTT. Translation: CASSPGQGSSPLHF.

This clonotype was seen more than once but under ten times. The chain is built from TRBV4-1 and TRBJ1-2, with D tentatively TRBD1 (5 bases). The CDR3 length is 15 residues. Per germline, CDR1 MGHRA and CDR2 YSYEKL. The V end lost 0 bases, the J end lost 1 base, and 9 bases lay between the germline ends. The CDR3 here is CASSQDPQVNYGYTF. CDR3 nucleotide sequence: TGCGCCAGCAGCCAAGACCCACAGGTTAACTATGGCTACACCTTC.

Many counts were recorded for this clonotype. The gene calls are TRBV28 and TRBJ1-2, with TRBD1 identical over 10 bases. J lost 0 bases, V lost 4 bases, and 5 bases had no gene match. The CDR3 spans 16 residues. Germline CDR1 is MDHEN and CDR2 is SYDVKM. The CDR3 protein is CASSSSGQGTNYGYTF. As DNA, the CDR3 is TGTGCCAGCAGTTCGTCGGGACAGGGGACTAACTATGGCTACACCTTC.

In this sample, this clonotype turned up a few times. The gene calls are TRBV10-1 and TRBJ2-3; 15 nucleotides line up with TRBD2. The CDR3 extends over 18 amino acids. V lost 0 bases, J lost 2 bases, and 3 bases stayed unmatched. Germline CDR1 WNHNN, CDR2 SYGVQD (reference sequence). For the CDR3, the DNA is TGCGCCAGCAGTGAGTCCGGACTAGCGGGGGGGCCCACAGATACGCAGTATTTT. Translated, it gives CASSESGLAGGPTDTQYF.

This clonotype was seen a handful of times. V gene TRBV7-9 combines with J gene TRBJ2-7; tentative D call: TRBD1 (6 bases). The CDR3 is made up of 14 amino acids. The V gene lost 2 bases and the J gene lost 6 bases, with 14 bases spanning the gap. Germline lookup yields CDR1 SEHNR and CDR2 FQNEAQ (reference sequence). The CDR3 reads CASSLTLQGSEQYF. The CDR3 DNA reads TGTGCCAGCAGCTTAACCCTACAGGGCAGCGAGCAGTACTTC.

The rearrangement uses TRBV2 and TRBJ2-1, with D unclear. Trimming shortened V by 3 bases and J by 7 bases, and 13 bases separated the two germline ends. The CDR3 contains 14 residues. Per germline, CDR1 SNHLY and CDR2 FYNNEI. CDR3 nucleotides: TGTGCCAGCAGTGATAGGGCTAGAGTAAATGAGCAGTTCTTC. Its translation is CASSDRARVNEQFF.

The chain employs TRBV20-1 and TRBJ2-5; tentatively, D is TRBD1 (6 bases). Looked up from germline, CDR1 is DFQATT and CDR2 is SNEGSKA (reference sequence). V was trimmed by 2 bases and J by 5 bases, leaving 12 bases between them. This CDR3 is built from 13 residues. This CDR3 is CSARTGNRETQYF. As DNA, the CDR3 is TGCAGTGCTAGAACAGGGAATCGGGAGACCCAGTACTTC.

The chain has TRBV2 and TRBJ2-4; the D is unclear. The V end lost 10 bases, the J end lost 0 bases, and 13 bases lay between the germline ends. The CDR3 length is 14 residues. CDR1 is SNHLY and CDR2 is FYNNEI in the germline V gene. CDR3 region: CATSQSSAKNIQYF. The CDR3, as DNA: TGTGCCACCTCACAGAGTTCAGCCAAAAACATTCAGTACTTC. Full variable domain (remainder filled in from reference TRBV2 and TRBJ2-4): EPEVTQTPSHQVTQMGQEVILRCVPISNHLYFYWYRQILGQKVEFLVSFYNNEISEKSEIFDDQFSVERPDGSNFTLKIRSTKLEDSAMYFCATSQSSAKNIQYFGAGTRLSVL.

The chain joins TRBV5-8 to TRBJ2-5; 9 positions agree with TRBD2. CDR1 is SGHTS, CDR2 YDEGEE, per germline. The CDR3 covers 16 residues. Losses at the gene ends were 4 bases for V and 5 bases for J; bases not matched to a gene: 12. CDR3 nucleotides: TGTGCCAGCAGCACCATGACGCGGGGGGGCGGGGAGACCCAGTACTTC. This sequence encodes CASSTMTRGGGETQYF.

This clonotype was counted at least ten times. The chain has TRBV18 and TRBJ1-1; D is ambiguous. V was cut by 2 bases and J by 3 bases, with 10 bases left in between. The CDR3 is 14 amino acids. Germline V CDR1 and CDR2: KGHSH, LQKENI. The CDR3 coding sequence is TGTGCCAGCTCACCAACCCCCATGGACACTGAAGCTTTCTTT. Residues: CASSPTPMDTEAFF.

This clonotype was detected ten times or more. V and J are TRBV20-1 and TRBJ1-5, with D possibly being TRBD1 (6 bases). Trimming left V 1 base short and J 6 bases short, with 10 bases between. The CDR3 has 13 residues. Germline CDR1 DFQATT, CDR2 SNEGSKA (reference sequence). The CDR3 region is CSARGGGGQPQHF. The CDR3 DNA reads TGCAGTGCTAGAGGGGGGGGCGGTCAGCCCCAGCATTTT.

The chain couples TRBV7-2 to TRBJ2-5; D is possibly TRBD1 or TRBD2 (6 bases each). Trimming shortened V by 5 bases and J by 5 bases, and 18 bases separated the two germline ends. This CDR3 has 15 amino acids. Looked up from germline, CDR1 is SGHTA and CDR2 is FQGNSA. This CDR3 reads CASSTPHGGWETQYF. The CDR3 DNA reads as TGTGCCAGCAGCACCCCCCACGGGGGCTGGGAGACCCAGTACTTC.

The CDR3 spells CASSVQGNNSPLHF. As DNA, the CDR3 is TGTGCCAGCAGCGTACAGGGCAATAATTCACCCCTCCACTTT. This chain links TRBV9 with TRBJ1-6, with D tentatively TRBD1 (5 bases). The V and J ends lost 1 base and 5 bases respectively, with 7 bases between them. This CDR3 spans 14 amino acids. Germline V gene sequence: CDR1 SGDLS, CDR2 YYNGEE.

This clonotype was seen many times. The V gene is TRBV2, the J gene TRBJ2-3; D is unresolved. Trimming left V 7 bases short and J 0 bases short, with 17 bases between. The CDR3 length is 16 residues. Germline-derived CDR1 and CDR2 are SNHLY and FYNNEI. The CDR3 region has the DNA TGTGCCAGCACCCTCCAAGGGAACCCTAGCACAGATACGCAGTATTTT. Its protein product is CASTLQGNPSTDTQYF.

The rearrangement joins TRBV5-1 to TRBJ2-7; D perhaps matches TRBD1 (6 bases). This CDR3 contains 16 residues. Per the germline V gene, CDR1 is SGHRS and CDR2 is YFSETQ. The ends were cut back, 4 bases at V and 3 bases at J, with 20 bases in the middle. CDR3 region: CASSRSDSSVFYEQYF. The CDR3 coding sequence is TGCGCCAGCAGCCGGTCGGACAGCAGCGTGTTCTACGAGCAGTACTTC.

Details on this clonotype: A much larger clonotype is one base distant, so this may be a read error. The CDR3 is CASTASDSNQPQHF. The CDR3 DNA reads TGTGCCAGCACGGCATCGGATAGCAATCAGCCCCAGCATTTT. The chain employs TRBV2 and TRBJ1-5, with no clear D. Germline CDR1 SNHLY, CDR2 FYNNEI. This CDR3 spans 14 amino acids. V lost 7 bases and J 0 bases, leaving 10 bases between the germline ends.

This clonotype was seen only a few times. The genes are TRBV7-9 and TRBJ2-5, with TRBD2 matching 9 bases. Per germline, CDR1 SEHNR and CDR2 FQNEAQ (reference sequence). The CDR3 loop spans 18 amino acids. V lost 5 bases, J lost 3 bases, and 16 bases stayed unmatched. This chain's CDR3 is CASSAPPPQRGAKETQYF. The CDR3 DNA follows: TGTGCCAGCAGCGCCCCTCCCCCCCAGCGGGGGGCGAAAGAGACCCAGTACTTC.

J is TRBJ1-5 and V is TRBV20-1; D is possibly TRBD1 (6 bases). V dropped 8 bases and J dropped 7 bases, with 18 bases sitting between them. The CDR3 length is 13 residues. Germline V lookup: CDR1 DFQATT, CDR2 SNEGSKA (reference sequence). CDR3 bases: TGCAGTTCCACCACGGGGGGCGCCCAGCCCCAGCATTTT. It codes for CSSTTGGAQPQHF.

Comments on this clonotype: Germline and junction disagree at one end, which may indicate a read error. The rearrangement links TRBV27 to TRBJ1-1, with D tentatively TRBD1 (6 bases). Germline-derived CDR1 and CDR2 are MNHEY and SMNVEV (reference sequence). The CDR3 runs to 14 residues. CDR3 protein: CASSLSGASTEALF. The CDR3 DNA reads TGTGCCAGCAGTTTATCGGGGGCGAGCACTGAAGCTCTCTTT.

This clonotype was counted a few times. The chain recombines TRBV5-4 with TRBJ2-3; D is possibly TRBD2 (5 bases). V was pared by 4 bases and J by 6 bases, with 12 bases between. The CDR3 is 13 amino acids. The germline CDR1 and CDR2 sequences are SGHNT and YYREEE (reference sequence). CDR3 in DNA: TGTGCCAGCAGCCCCCCACGCGGGGATACGCAGTATTTT. Amino acid sequence: CASSPPRGDTQYF.

This clonotype has ten or more counts. The chain recombines TRBV5-5 with TRBJ1-1, with unresolved D. Trimming cost V 4 bases and J 5 bases, with 15 bases left between them. The germline V gene has CDR1 SGHKS and CDR2 YYEKEE (reference sequence). The CDR3 runs to 14 residues. CDR3 sequence (DNA): TGTGCCAGCAGCCCAGACACGGAATGGACTGAAGCTTTCTTT. Encoded protein: CASSPDTEWTEAFF.